Sequencing of this TCR beta chain was carried out in a study of T-cell reconstitution after alpha-beta-depleted transplantation in children (dated by TCRdb to about 2016). Study-wide context: T-cell immune reconstitution after TCRalphabeta/CD19-depleted allogeneic hematopoietic cell transplantation in children was quantitatively tracked in the study by means of TCR repertoire profiling. The study at large found these results: About two months after transplant, the apparently early recovery of alphabetaT-cell counts reportedly depended on just several hundred clones that had expanded rapidly and came from non-depleted graft cells. In some patients, the high TCRbeta diversity seen at day 60 was put down to recipient T cells and intrathymic progenitors that had survived conditioning. Over subsequent months, a decline in hyperexpanded clone frequencies was noted, and after one year, T-cell counts and TCRbeta diversity were mostly ascribed to newly produced T cells.

The CDR3 numbers 11 residues from cysteine through phenylalanine. Only the CDR3 part of the read is kept: 33 bases, read in frame from the first base. V is pared back by 7 bases and J by 15 bases, with 19 bases lying between the germline termini. Sequences SQVTM (CDR1) and ANQGSEA (CDR2) are obtained from the germline V gene. The library was built by means of PCR. The sequencer listed for this sample is Illumina HiSeq 2500. To normalize quantification of the TCRbeta repertoire, the TCR libraries were built with molecular barcoding that relied on unique molecular identifiers. TCRdb reworked the public reads: Q25 trimming with fastp, MiXCR clone assembly, productive beta chains retained. Rows with one shared CDR3 protein collapse into an entry with the most common genes and DNA. The sample data list fewer than 700,000 distinct CDR3 sequences, and 13% of these were observed just once. The ten largest make up around 2% of the sample.

This clonotype was seen more than once but under ten times. Its antigen is unknown. No base qualities exist here, and no much larger clone lies one base off it. The treatment or condition label of this sample denotes: allogeneic hematopoietic cell transplantation with graft depleted of TCRalphabeta T cells and CD19 B cells. Transplant recipients were children who received TCRalphabeta/CD19-depleted allogeneic hematopoietic cell grafts. The rearranged segments are TRBV29-1 and TRBJ2-1; a confident D gene designation cannot be given. The material was PBMCs, mostly from graft donor cells, obtained 360 days after TCRalphabeta/CD19-depleted stem cell transplant. This clonotype originated in a male patient aged 10 to 17 who had a stem cell transplant for acute myeloid leukemia, so the T cells may come from the graft donor. The nucleotide sequence reads as follows: TGCAGCGGGAAAGTCTCTACGGTTTTGTTCTTC. The resulting protein is CSGKVSTVLFF.